Below, 27 T cell receptor beta chains from the same sample are listed, as sequenced in a study of T cell responses to AZD1222 COVID-19 vaccine. Clones were sequenced by immunoSEQ multiplex PCR, and TCRdb holds only the in-frame ones, with some missing. The sample shows 150,000 to 200,000 clones, around 90% of them seen only once. Sequenced material: peripheral blood, taken on day 0 of AZD1222 vaccination. These receptors came from an adult in good health.

V and J are TRBV5-6 and TRBJ1-2; D is unresolved. This CDR3 has 13 residues. Germline-derived CDR1 and CDR2 are SGHDT and YYEEEE. V was trimmed by 0 bases and J by 11 bases, leaving 14 bases between them. The CDR3 bases are TGTGCCAGCAGCTTGGGAAAGGGTTCGAGTTACACCTTC. Amino acid sequence: CASSLGKGSSYTF.

The chain is built from TRBV28 and TRBJ1-3; a possible D gene is TRBD1 (5 bases). Trimming took off 7 bases at V and 5 bases at J, with 18 bases between the two ends. Germline assignment: CDR1 MDHEN and CDR2 SYDVKM. This CDR3 has 15 residues. As DNA, the CDR3 is TGTGCCAGCATCCAAACCTCAGGGATGCGAAACACCATATATTTT. Amino acids: CASIQTSGMRNTIYF.

The CDR3 reads CASSSGTGRHYGYTF. The CDR3 region has the DNA TGTGCCAGTAGTAGTGGGACAGGACGACACTATGGCTACACCTTC. V gene TRBV19 combines with J gene TRBJ1-2; 8 positions agree with TRBD1. J gave up 3 bases and V 4 bases, and 7 bases lay outside the gene matches. Germline V gene lookup returns CDR1 LNHDA and CDR2 SQIVND (reference sequence). This CDR3 region has 15 residues.

The CDR3 DNA reads TGCGCCAGCAATAATCAGGGGCTGGATGAGACCCAGTACTTC. Its translation is CASNNQGLDETQYF. The chain recombines TRBV10-2 with TRBJ2-5, with a possible D match to TRBD1 (6 bases). This CDR3 has 14 amino acids. CDR1 is WSHSY, CDR2 SAAADI, per germline. V was cut by 7 bases and J by 5 bases, with 17 bases left in between.

J is TRBJ1-3 and V is TRBV28; D is undetermined. Trimming pared 3 bases from V and 4 bases from J, leaving 13 bases between. Germline V gene sequence: CDR1 MDHEN, CDR2 SYDVKM. There are 15 residues in the CDR3. Here the CDR3 reads CASSLTLLVGNTIYF. DNA of the CDR3: TGTGCCAGCAGTTTGACCCTCCTGGTCGGAAACACCATATATTTT.

J is TRBJ1-2 and V is TRBV5-6; D gene uncertain. The CDR3 sequence is 12 residues long. V was cut by 4 bases and J by 7 bases, with 11 bases left in between. The germline V gene encodes CDR1 SGHDT and CDR2 YYEEEE. The chain's CDR3 is CASSLRTSGYTF. CDR3 in DNA: TGTGCCAGCAGCCTCCGTACGAGTGGCTACACCTTC. Full variable domain (outside the CDR3, taken from reference TRBV5-6 and TRBJ1-2): DAGVTQSPTHLIKTRGQQVTLRCSPKSGHDTVSWYQQALGQGPQFIFQYYEEEERQRGNFPDRFSGHQFPNYSSELNVNALLLGDSALYLCASSLRTSGYTFGSGTRLTVV.

The genes are TRBV6-4 and TRBJ2-1; D is possibly TRBD1 (6 bases). The CDR3 has 13 amino acids. From germline, CDR1 is MRHNA and CDR2 SNTAGT. V was clipped by 4 bases and J by 5 bases, with 9 bases between them. The CDR3 DNA reads as TGTGCCAGCAGTGGGACAGCTCACAATGAGCAGTTCTTC. This translates into CASSGTAHNEQFF.

This clone was observed a few times. The chain couples TRBV7-9 to TRBJ2-3; 10 nucleotides agree with TRBD1. The germline CDR1 and CDR2 sequences are SEHNR and FQNEAQ (reference sequence). There are 16 residues in the CDR3. Trimming cost V 3 bases and J 5 bases; bases outside gene matches: 8. The CDR3 bases are TGTGCCAGCAGCTTGGGAGACAGGGGGCTTAGAGATACGCAGTATTTT. Its translation: CASSLGDRGLRDTQYF. Together with reference TRBV7-9 and TRBJ2-3, the CDR3 gives the full variable domain: DTGVSQNPRHKITKRGQNVTFRCDPISEHNRLYWYRQTLGQGPEFLTYFQNEAQLEKSRLLSDRFSAERPKGSFSTLEIQRTEQGDSAMYLCASSLGDRGLRDTQYFGPGTRLTVL.

The chain carries TRBV28 and TRBJ2-4; TRBD1 or TRBD2 may be the D gene (6 bases each). The CDR3 totals 14 residues. From germline, CDR1 is MDHEN and CDR2 SYDVKM. Trimming shortened V by 2 bases and J by 7 bases, and 12 bases separated the two germline ends. CDR3 loop: CASSLGGQRNIQYF. For the CDR3, the DNA is TGTGCCAGCAGTTTAGGGGGGCAGCGGAACATTCAGTACTTC.

The chain joins TRBV28 to TRBJ1-4; 8 bases align to TRBD1. The V and J ends lost 10 bases and 8 bases, in that order; junction bases with no gene match: 12. This CDR3 has 14 residues. The germline V gene has CDR1 MDHEN and CDR2 SYDVKM. The CDR3 protein is CATRDRKGWEKLFF. CDR3 DNA: TGTGCCACCCGGGACAGGAAGGGATGGGAAAAACTGTTTTTT.

The chain has TRBV29-1 and TRBJ1-1, with D possibly matching TRBD1 (6 bases). V shed 2 bases and J shed 1 base, with 11 bases lying between them. The CDR3 length is 14 residues. Germline CDR1 reads SQVTM; CDR2 reads ANQGSEA. The CDR3 sequence is CSVERGAENTEAFF. In nucleotides, the CDR3 is TGCAGCGTTGAACGGGGGGCGGAGAACACTGAAGCTTTCTTT.

V and J are TRBV7-9 and TRBJ2-7; D remains ambiguous. Per the germline V gene, CDR1 is SEHNR and CDR2 is FQNEAQ (reference sequence). CDR3 size: 11 residues. Trimming shortened V by 7 bases and J by 7 bases, and 11 bases separated the two germline ends. In nucleotides, the CDR3 is TGTGCCAGCACCAATGTAGGGGAGCAGTACTTC. It specifies CASTNVGEQYF.

A word on this clone: In the same sample, other DNA sequences code for this CDR3. The chain couples TRBV28 to TRBJ2-3; D gene unclear. The V end was cut by 2 bases, the J end by 5 bases, with 2 bases between. This CDR3 is 11 amino acids long. CDR1 is MDHEN, CDR2 SYDVKM, per germline. The CDR3 is CASSLGDTQYF. As DNA, the CDR3 is TGTGCCAGCAGTTTAGGAGATACGCAGTATTTT.

The chain uses TRBV29-1 and TRBJ2-3, with D perhaps matching TRBD2 (5 bases). The CDR3 has 12 residues. Trimming stripped 2 bases from V and 3 bases from J, with 6 bases between. CDR1 SQVTM and CDR2 ANQGSEA come from the germline V gene. The CDR3 here is CSVEPGTDTQYF. The DNA for the CDR3 is TGCAGCGTTGAACCGGGAACAGATACGCAGTATTTT.

The chain has TRBV5-1 and TRBJ1-3; D is uncertain. CDR1 is SGHRS and CDR2 is YFSETQ in the germline V gene. With 8 bases removed from V and 1 base from J, the gap between germline ends came to 13 bases. The CDR3 length is 14 residues. The CDR3 DNA is TGCGCCAGTAGAGAGGCTGTTTCTGGAAACACCATATATTTT. It yields the protein CASREAVSGNTIYF.

This clone was observed a single time. The chain has TRBV6-5 and TRBJ1-5; 7 positions agree with TRBD1. Germline V gives CDR1 MNHEY, CDR2 SVGAGI. This CDR3 region has 14 residues. Trimming at V came to 6 bases and at J to 2 bases, leaving 4 bases not matched to a gene. CDR3 in amino acids: CASRWTGGNQPQHF. The CDR3 DNA follows: TGTGCCAGCAGGTGGACAGGAGGCAATCAGCCCCAGCATTTT.

A word on this clone: Mismatch with germline at one junction end may stem from a read error. The chain couples TRBV4-3 to TRBJ1-1; 7 bases are a match to TRBD1. The germline V gene has CDR1 LGHNA and CDR2 YSLEER. The length of the CDR3 is 15 residues. The chain's CDR3 is CASGQGTFRGTEAFF. The CDR3 DNA follows: TGCGCCAGCGGCCAAGGGACGTTCAGGGGGACTGAAGCTTTCTTT.

V gene TRBV27 combines with J gene TRBJ2-1, with 14 bases fitting TRBD2. This CDR3 has 15 amino acids. V was clipped by 3 bases and J by 9 bases; unmatched bases: 4. Germline V gives CDR1 MNHEY, CDR2 SMNVEV (reference sequence). The CDR3 reads CASSFMGLAGAEQFF. The CDR3 region has the DNA TGTGCCAGCAGTTTTATGGGACTAGCGGGAGCTGAGCAGTTCTTC.

J is TRBJ2-3 and V is TRBV5-1; 7 bases fit TRBD1. This CDR3 has 16 amino acids. The germline V gene encodes CDR1 SGHRS and CDR2 YFSETQ. V trimming: 0 bases; J trimming: 0 bases; junction bases outside the gene matches: 4. The CDR3 spells CASSLGQGTSTDTQYF. CDR3 nucleotide sequence: TGCGCCAGCAGCTTGGGACAGGGAACTAGCACAGATACGCAGTATTTT. Using reference TRBV5-1 and TRBJ2-3 for the parts outside the CDR3, the full variable domain is KAGVTQTPRYLIKTRGQQVTLSCSPISGHRSVSWYQQTPGQGLQFLFEYFSETQRNKGNFPGRFSGRQFSNSRSEMNVSTLELGDSALYLCASSLGQGTSTDTQYFGPGTRLTVL.

This clone was picked up one time. The J gene is TRBJ1-2, the V gene TRBV28; 7 bases are shared with TRBD1. This CDR3 contains 14 residues. Looked up from germline, CDR1 is MDHEN and CDR2 is SYDVKM. Trimming at V came to 6 bases and at J to 5 bases, leaving 9 bases not matched to a gene. This chain's CDR3 is CASSPGGSRYGYTF. The CDR3 DNA reads as TGTGCCAGCAGCCCAGGGGGGTCAAGGTATGGCTACACCTTC.

This chain uses TRBV7-9 with TRBJ1-2; D possibly corresponds to TRBD1 (6 bases). Germline V lookup: CDR1 SEHNR, CDR2 FQNEAQ (reference sequence). V lost 5 bases, J lost 8 bases, and 12 bases lay in between. The CDR3 consists of 12 residues. The CDR3 DNA sequence: TGTGCCAGCAGCGGAACAGGGTCGGGCTACACCTTC. Translation gives CASSGTGSGYTF.

The chain links TRBV6-5 to TRBJ1-5; D might be TRBD1 (6 bases). CDR3 length: 13 amino acids. Germline-derived CDR1 and CDR2 are MNHEY and SVGAGI. The V end was cut by 5 bases, the J end by 9 bases, with 14 bases between. The CDR3 here is CASSQDSSRPQHF. The CDR3 coding sequence is TGTGCCAGCAGTCAGGACAGCTCAAGGCCCCAGCATTTT.

The chain links TRBV4-3 to TRBJ1-1; D unresolved. CDR1 is LGHNA and CDR2 is YSLEER in the germline V gene. The CDR3 is made up of 14 amino acids. V lost 4 bases to trimming and J lost 7 bases, with 16 bases between them. The CDR3 DNA reads as TGCGCCAGCAGCCGTCAACACGGATCTGATGAAGCTTTCTTT. Amino acids: CASSRQHGSDEAFF.

The gene calls are TRBV30 and TRBJ1-3; D remains unclear. In germline, CDR1 is GTSNPN, CDR2 SVGIG (reference sequence). The ends were cut back, 6 bases at V and 4 bases at J, with 13 bases in the middle. The CDR3 loop spans 13 amino acids. As DNA, the CDR3 is TGTGCCTGCCAAGGGAGCGAAGGAAACACCATATATTTT. Residues: CACQGSEGNTIYF.

The chain employs TRBV3-1 (or the pseudogene TRBV3-2) and TRBJ1-1; D is unclear. Germline lookup yields CDR1 LGHDT and CDR2 YNNKEL (reference sequence). V gave up 3 bases and J gave up 4 bases, with 6 bases separating them. The CDR3 is made up of 12 amino acids. The CDR3: CASSQGSTEAFF. CDR3 coding DNA: TGTGCCAGCAGCCAGGGGAGCACTGAAGCTTTCTTT.

The rearrangement joins TRBV28 to TRBJ2-7; TRBD2 is a possible D gene (5 bases). The germline gives CDR1 MDHEN, CDR2 SYDVKM. The CDR3 contains 12 residues. The ends were cut back, 5 bases at V and 6 bases at J, with 11 bases in the middle. The CDR3 DNA follows: TGTGCCAGCAGTCGTACTAGATCCGAGCAGTACTTC. This translates into CASSRTRSEQYF.

The rearrangement links TRBV6-6 to TRBJ1-6, with D uncertain. Per the germline V gene, CDR1 is MNHNY and CDR2 is SVGAGI (reference sequence). The CDR3 consists of 13 residues. V dropped 0 bases and J dropped 13 bases, with 10 bases sitting between them. The chain's CDR3 is CASSYSTPAPLHF. The CDR3 DNA reads TGTGCCAGCAGTTACTCGACACCGGCGCCCCTCCACTTT.